Presented here are 20 T cell receptor beta chains from one specimen sequenced in a study of regulatory T cells in long-lasting Graves disease. In building TCR beta libraries, iRepertoire HTBI primers were used together with Arm-PCR of CDR3 regions. TCRdb passed the multiplex PCR reads through MiXCR, listing each CDR3 protein once. The table includes a few hundred thousand distinct CDR3 sequences, roughly 12% detected once. Time point specified: newly diagnosed GD, antithyroid drugs for less than 3 months. The authors made the TCR library using RNA they extracted from PBMCs. A further study also used this sample, focusing on T cells in Graves' hyperthyroidism and ophthalmopathy.

This specimen consisted of peripheral blood mononuclear cells (PBMCs), obtained at new diagnosis, from a patient treated with antithyroid drugs. These receptors came from a woman between 18 and 29 years old with Graves disease.

About this clonotype: Being one base from a much bigger clone, this may be a read error. The rearrangement uses TRBV3-1 and TRBJ1-1; maybe TRBD1 (5 bases). Germline V gene lookup returns CDR1 LGHDT and CDR2 YNNKEL (reference sequence). The CDR3 consists of 16 residues. In DNA form, the CDR3 reads TGTGCCAGCAGCCCCGAAGGGGCGGGGACGAACACTGAAGCTCTCTTT. Amino acids: CASSPEGAGTNTEALF.

The gene calls are TRBV20-1 and TRBJ2-3; TRBD2 matches at 7 bases. V was pared by 1 base and J by 6 bases, with 10 bases of the junction left unmatched. The CDR3 has 15 residues. The germline gives CDR1 DFQATT, CDR2 SNEGSKA (reference sequence). The CDR3 is CSARVPGLPPDTQYF. The DNA for the CDR3 is TGCAGTGCTAGAGTACCGGGACTACCACCCGATACGCAGTATTTT.

This clonotype was seen a few times. The chain is built from TRBV5-1 and TRBJ2-5; 10 positions match TRBD2. The CDR3 is 16 amino acids. Germline V gene lookup returns CDR1 SGHRS and CDR2 YFSETQ. J lost 5 bases, V lost 3 bases, and 10 bases had no gene match. This chain's CDR3 is CASSSSLAGGLETQYF. CDR3 DNA sequence: TGCGCCAGCAGCTCCTCCTTAGCGGGAGGTTTGGAGACCCAGTACTTC.

This clonotype came up many times. The chain carries TRBV10-1 and TRBJ1-5, with no clear D. This CDR3 region has 14 residues. V was trimmed by 0 bases and J by 0 bases, leaving 3 bases between them. Germline loops: CDR1 WNHNN, CDR2 SYGVQD (reference sequence). The CDR3 spells CASSESLSNQPQHF. As DNA, the CDR3 is TGCGCCAGCAGTGAGTCGCTTAGCAATCAGCCCCAGCATTTT.

Many counts were recorded for this clonotype. This chain connects TRBV12-3 or TRBV12-4 to TRBJ2-5, with 7 bases aligning to TRBD1. Losses at the gene ends were 9 bases for V and 4 bases for J; bases not matched to a gene: 11. The CDR3 contains 14 residues. CDR3 DNA sequence: TGTGCCAGACCTACCCCACAGGGGTTAGAGACCCAGTACTTC. Its protein product is CARPTPQGLETQYF.

This clonotype was seen repeatedly, ten times or more. The gene calls are TRBV11-2 and TRBJ2-1; no clear D gene. This CDR3 is 16 amino acids long. V gave up 6 bases and J gave up 1 base, with 16 bases separating them. Germline CDR1 and CDR2: SGHAT and FQNNGV. In DNA, the CDR3 is TGTGCCAGCAGTCCAGGACCCCTATCATCCTACAATGAGCAGTTCTTC. Translating gives CASSPGPLSSYNEQFF.

This clonotype showed up many times. The CDR3 protein is CASSLRLAGGVETQYF. The DNA of the CDR3 is TGTGCCAGCAGCTTACGACTAGCGGGGGGAGTTGAGACCCAGTACTTC. The genes are TRBV7-8 and TRBJ2-5; the match to TRBD2 covers 13 bases. The trim removed 2 bases at V and 5 bases at J, leaving 5 bases unmatched. The CDR3 length is 16 residues. Germline lookup yields CDR1 SGHVS and CDR2 FQNEAQ. The variable domain in full, completed from reference TRBV7-8 and TRBJ2-5, reads GAGVSQSPRYKVAKRGQDVALRCDPISGHVSLFWYQQALGQGPEFLTYFQNEAQLDKSGLPSDRFFAERPEGSVSTLKIQRTQQEDSAVYLCASSLRLAGGVETQYFGPGTRLLVL.

The genes are TRBV6-1 and TRBJ2-1, with 8 bases aligning to TRBD2. The CDR3 sequence is 14 residues long. Germline V lookup: CDR1 MNHNS, CDR2 SASEGT. V trimming: 6 bases; J trimming: 5 bases; junction bases outside the gene matches: 6. The DNA for the CDR3 is TGTGCCAGCAGGAATATAGCGGGAAACAATGAGCAGTTCTTC. Its protein product is CASRNIAGNNEQFF.

Ten or more counts support this clonotype. The chain recombines TRBV4-3 with TRBJ2-3, with D perhaps TRBD1 or TRBD2 (6 bases each). The CDR3 is 16 residues long. Germline CDR1 LGHNA, CDR2 YSLEER. The V end lost 0 bases, the J end lost 3 bases, and 13 bases lay between the germline ends. CDR3 sequence reads: CASSQDGGGPTDTQYF. CDR3 nucleotide sequence: TGCGCCAGCAGCCAAGATGGTGGGGGGCCTACAGATACGCAGTATTTT.

This clonotype occurred many times. The rearrangement uses TRBV20-1 and TRBJ2-2, with 7 bases fitting TRBD2. This CDR3 has 14 amino acids. The J segment lost 2 bases and the V segment lost 6 bases, leaving 6 bases of the junction unmatched. In germline, CDR1 is DFQATT, CDR2 SNEGSKA (reference sequence). For the CDR3, the DNA is TGCAGTGCCGCCCGACTAGCCAACACCGGGGAGCTGTTTTTT. Its protein is CSAARLANTGELFF.

This clonotype was observed at least ten times. The chain recombines TRBV12-3 or TRBV12-4 with TRBJ2-4, with D perhaps TRBD1 or TRBD2 (6 bases each). V lost 3 bases, J lost 7 bases, and 13 bases lay in between. CDR3 size: 14 residues. CDR3 DNA: TGTGCCAGCAGTTTCATGGGGGGCGTTAACATTCAGTACTTC. Translating gives CASSFMGGVNIQYF.

This clonotype was detected only a few times. The gene calls are TRBV30 and TRBJ2-2, with a possible D match to TRBD1 (6 bases). The CDR3 sequence is 14 residues long. Trimming left V 3 bases short and J 0 bases short, with 8 bases between. In germline, CDR1 is GTSNPN, CDR2 SVGIG (reference sequence). The DNA of the CDR3 is TGTGCCTGGAGCAGGGGTCCGAACACCGGGGAGCTGTTTTTT. This sequence encodes CAWSRGPNTGELFF.

Details on this clonotype: This may be a read error: a much more frequent sequence differs by one nucleotide. This chain uses TRBV18 with TRBJ1-5; 8 bases agree with TRBD1. The J call may not be correct, given that the DNA end is closer to TRBJ2-3. The germline gives CDR1 KGHSH, CDR2 LQKENI. This CDR3 contains 14 residues. In nucleotides, the CDR3 is TGTGCCAGCTCACCGGGGACAGGCAATCAGCCCCAGTATTTT. It yields the protein CASSPGTGNQPQYF.

This clonotype was seen many times. This chain connects TRBV20-1 to TRBJ2-2, with 9 bases fitting TRBD1. The CDR3 runs to 14 residues. J was trimmed by 2 bases and V by 5 bases; bases with no gene match: 3. From germline, CDR1 is DFQATT and CDR2 SNEGSKA (reference sequence). This chain's CDR3 is CSASGQGNTGELFF. The DNA for the CDR3 is TGCAGTGCTTCGGGACAGGGAAACACCGGGGAGCTGTTTTTT.

Many counts were recorded for this clonotype. The junction departs from germline at one end; a sequencing error may be responsible. The V and J genes are TRBV5-1 and TRBJ1-2; weak D call: TRBD1 (5 bases). Germline lookup yields CDR1 SGHRS and CDR2 YFSETQ. The CDR3 sequence is 14 residues long. CDR3 nucleotides: TGTGCCAGCAGCCTAACAGGAGCCAACTATGGCTACACCTTC. It is translated as CASSLTGANYGYTF.

This clonotype was seen a handful of times. The rearrangement joins TRBV6-2 or TRBV6-3 to TRBJ2-4; 10 nucleotides line up with TRBD1. Unmatched junction bases numbered 3, after V lost 5 bases and J lost 2 bases. The length of the CDR3 is 15 residues. Germline CDR1 reads MNHEY; CDR2 reads SVGEGT. The CDR3 here is CASSRTGGTKNIQYF. The CDR3 coding sequence is TGTGCCAGCAGTCGGACAGGGGGGACCAAAAACATTCAGTACTTC.

Of note for this clonotype: This sequence may be a read error, since a much larger clone differs from it by one base. The chain combines TRBV28 with TRBJ2-7; D gene unclear. Germline CDR1 is MDHEN and CDR2 is SYDVKM. Trimming removed 6 bases from V and 0 bases from J, with 12 bases in between. This CDR3 spans 14 amino acids. The CDR3 DNA sequence: TGTGCCAGCAGATCTGCCCGCTACTCCTACGAGCAGTACGTC. It codes for CASRSARYSYEQYV.

The genes are TRBV5-1 and TRBJ1-1; D gene uncertain. Per the germline V gene, CDR1 is SGHRS and CDR2 is YFSETQ. CDR3 length equals 14 residues. Trimming took 4 bases from V and 1 from J, leaving 11 bases between them. The CDR3 DNA follows: TGCGCCAGCAGCGGGCAGGCCGGGAACACTGAAGCTTTCTTT. This gives the protein CASSGQAGNTEAFF.

There are many counts of this clonotype. The chain uses TRBV6-1 and TRBJ1-3, with unresolved D. CDR3 size: 12 residues. CDR1 and CDR2 from the germline V gene are MNHNS and SASEGT. The V end lost 2 bases, the J end lost 3 bases, and 2 bases lay between the germline ends. The chain's CDR3 is CASSEYGNTIYF. The CDR3 DNA reads as TGTGCCAGCAGTGAATATGGAAACACCATATATTTT.

Of note for this clonotype: It is likely a read error: a sequence one base away is far more abundant. This chain joins TRBV7-9 and TRBJ2-7; TRBD2 agrees at 12 bases. Germline CDR1 is SEHNR and CDR2 is FQNEAQ (reference sequence). The CDR3 has 19 residues. In nucleotides, the CDR3 is TGTGCCAGCGGCTCGCCGGTAGGGACTAGCGGGTCATATGTAGGCGAGCAGCACTTC. It is translated as CASGSPVGTSGSYVGEQHF.